Listed below are T cell receptor beta chains from one sample, sequenced in a study of blood T cell repertoires in COVID-19. Clones were read by immunoSEQ multiplex PCR, and TCRdb kept only the in-frame ones, dropping some. The repertoire holds about 200,000 clones, around 92% seen once, with 7.5% to 10% in the top ten. Specimen: PBMCs or T cells enriched from blood (not recorded which). The origin of the receptors is a woman under 30 who had recovered from COVID-19. Each CDR3 is given with its conserved first and last residue. The D gene is left open where the match is weak. Clone size is not always given. Where it is, it says once, few, many or a class for expanded clones.

d_gene: TRBD1
j_gene: TRBJ1-2
v_gene: TRBV6-5
abundance: .
CDR3aa: CASSIAGGGYTF
CDR3nt: TGTGCCAGCAGTATCGCAGGGGGCGGCTACACCTTC

d_gene: TRBD2
j_gene: TRBJ2-1
v_gene: TRBV6-5
abundance: .
CDR3aa: CASSQRGALYNEQFF
CDR3nt: TGTGCCAGCAGTCAGCGGGGGGCCCTTTACAATGAGCAGTTCTTC

d_gene: TRBD1
j_gene: TRBJ1-2
v_gene: TRBV10-2
abundance: .
CDR3aa: CASIGQGYLDGYTF
CDR3nt: TGCGCCAGCATCGGACAGGGTTATTTGGATGGCTACACCTTC

d_gene: .
j_gene: TRBJ1-2
v_gene: TRBV5-1
abundance: .
CDR3aa: CASSLDNRAEGYTF
CDR3nt: TGCGCCAGCAGCTTGGACAACAGGGCTGAGGGCTACACCTTC

d_gene: .
j_gene: TRBJ2-3
v_gene: TRBV5-4
abundance: .
CDR3aa: CASSLDQGSFTDTQYF
CDR3nt: TGTGCCAGCAGCTTGGACCAGGGCAGTTTCACAGATACGCAGTATTTT

d_gene: .
j_gene: TRBJ1-2
v_gene: TRBV13
abundance: once
CDR3aa: CASTQGVGGYGYTF
CDR3nt: TGTGCCAGCACCCAGGGCGTCGGGGGATATGGCTACACCTTC

d_gene: .
j_gene: TRBJ1-1
v_gene: TRBV30
abundance: .
CDR3aa: CAWSERFTEAFF
CDR3nt: TGTGCCTGGAGTGAGCGGTTTACTGAAGCTTTCTTT

d_gene: .
j_gene: TRBJ1-3
v_gene: TRBV29-1
abundance: .
CDR3aa: CSVLKEAGNTIYF
CDR3nt: TGCAGCGTTTTGAAGGAGGCTGGAAACACCATATATTTT

d_gene: TRBD1
j_gene: TRBJ2-7
v_gene: TRBV19
abundance: .
CDR3aa: CASSAGQGANYEQYF
CDR3nt: TGTGCCAGTAGTGCAGGACAGGGCGCTAACTACGAGCAGTACTTC

d_gene: .
j_gene: TRBJ1-3
v_gene: TRBV7-2
abundance: .
CDR3aa: CASSLVGGTGGNTIYF
CDR3nt: TGTGCCAGCAGCTTAGTTGGAGGAACGGGTGGAAACACCATATATTTT

d_gene: .
j_gene: TRBJ1-1
v_gene: TRBV7-9
abundance: .
CDR3aa: CASSHTRTQNTEAFF
CDR3nt: TGTGCCAGCAGCCACACCCGAACGCAGAACACTGAAGCTTTCTTT

d_gene: TRBD2
j_gene: TRBJ2-7
v_gene: TRBV13
abundance: .
CDR3aa: CASSQWLAGAYEQYF
CDR3nt: TGTGCCAGCAGCCAGTGGCTAGCGGGGGCCTACGAGCAGTACTTC

d_gene: .
j_gene: TRBJ2-7
v_gene: TRBV6-2/TRBV6-3
abundance: few
CDR3aa: CASSPLAGAGLYEQYF
CDR3nt: TGTGCCAGCAGCCCTCTAGCCGGGGCGGGGCTCTACGAGCAGTACTTC

d_gene: TRBD2
j_gene: TRBJ2-1
v_gene: TRBV4-2
abundance: .
CDR3aa: CASSQEERGDYNEQFF
CDR3nt: TGTGCCAGCAGCCAAGAGGAGCGGGGGGATTACAATGAGCAGTTCTTC

d_gene: TRBD2
j_gene: TRBJ2-7
v_gene: TRBV27
abundance: .
CDR3aa: CASRTGTSGDSYEQYF
CDR3nt: TGTGCCAGCAGAACCGGGACTAGCGGGGACTCCTACGAGCAGTACTTC

d_gene: .
j_gene: TRBJ1-2
v_gene: TRBV18
abundance: .
CDR3aa: CASSPEQGRGYGYTF
CDR3nt: TGTGCCAGCTCACCTGAGCAGGGGCGCGGCTATGGCTACACCTTC

d_gene: .
j_gene: TRBJ2-5
v_gene: TRBV6-5
abundance: .
CDR3aa: CASSYGLGGEWGTQYF
CDR3nt: TGTGCCAGCAGTTACGGTCTAGGGGGGGAGTGGGGGACCCAGTACTTC

d_gene: TRBD2
j_gene: TRBJ2-7
v_gene: TRBV19
abundance: .
CDR3aa: CASSAGGGTYEQYF
CDR3nt: TGTGCCAGTAGTGCCGGCGGGGGTACGTACGAGCAGTACTTC

d_gene: TRBD2
j_gene: TRBJ2-2
v_gene: TRBV5-4
abundance: .
CDR3aa: CASKGRGTNTGELFF
CDR3nt: TGTGCCAGCAAAGGGCGGGGGACTAACACCGGGGAGCTGTTTTTT

d_gene: TRBD2
j_gene: TRBJ2-1
v_gene: TRBV5-8
abundance: .
CDR3aa: CASSLRLSASGGVGNEQFF
CDR3nt: TGTGCCAGCAGCCTGCGACTATCCGCTAGCGGGGGCGTCGGGAATGAGCAGTTCTTC

d_gene: .
j_gene: TRBJ2-5
v_gene: TRBV2
abundance: many
CDR3aa: CASSARRQPGETQYF
CDR3nt: TGTGCCAGCAGTGCCCGACGCCAGCCAGGGGAGACCCAGTACTTC

d_gene: TRBD1
j_gene: TRBJ1-1
v_gene: TRBV28
abundance: .
CDR3aa: CASSWTGNTEAFF
CDR3nt: TGTGCCAGCAGTTGGACAGGGAACACTGAAGCTTTCTTT

d_gene: TRBD1
j_gene: TRBJ1-4
v_gene: TRBV5-1
abundance: .
CDR3aa: CASSGSPGQGGNEKLFF
CDR3nt: TGCGCCAGCAGCGGAAGCCCTGGACAGGGGGGAAATGAAAAACTGTTTTTT

d_gene: .
j_gene: TRBJ1-2
v_gene: TRBV9
abundance: .
CDR3aa: CASSVEGGAVGYTF
CDR3nt: TGTGCCAGCAGCGTAGAAGGGGGGGCAGTGGGCTACACCTTC

d_gene: TRBD2
j_gene: TRBJ2-2
v_gene: TRBV9
abundance: .
CDR3aa: CASSTGLAGGGTGELFF
CDR3nt: TGTGCCAGCAGCACGGGACTAGCGGGGGGAGGGACCGGGGAGCTGTTTTTT

d_gene: .
j_gene: TRBJ2-7
v_gene: TRBV7-8
abundance: .
CDR3aa: CASSITGPPVEQYF
CDR3nt: TGTGCCAGCAGCATTACAGGGCCCCCGGTGGAGCAGTACTTC

d_gene: .
j_gene: TRBJ2-2
v_gene: TRBV10-2
abundance: .
CDR3aa: CASSEWQGELFF
CDR3nt: TGCGCCAGCAGTGAATGGCAGGGGGAGCTGTTTTTT

d_gene: TRBD1
j_gene: TRBJ1-4
v_gene: TRBV5-6
abundance: once
CDR3aa: CASSSGFQGAATNEKLFF
CDR3nt: TGTGCCAGCAGCTCGGGGTTTCAGGGGGCTGCAACTAATGAAAAACTGTTTTTT

d_gene: .
j_gene: TRBJ2-5
v_gene: TRBV6-6
abundance: .
CDR3aa: CASSRREQETQYF
CDR3nt: TGTGCCAGCAGTCGCCGGGAGCAAGAGACCCAGTACTTC

d_gene: TRBD2
j_gene: TRBJ2-5
v_gene: TRBV7-8
abundance: .
CDR3aa: CASSERAGGLGAQYF
CDR3nt: TGTGCCAGCAGCGAAAGAGCGGGGGGCCTGGGGGCCCAGTACTTC

d_gene: .
j_gene: TRBJ1-2
v_gene: TRBV3-1/TRBV3-2
abundance: .
CDR3aa: CASSRAERNLGYTF
CDR3nt: TGTGCCAGCAGCCGTGCCGAGCGAAACCTGGGCTACACCTTC

d_gene: TRBD2
j_gene: TRBJ2-5
v_gene: TRBV27
abundance: once
CDR3aa: CASSVGGTKTQYF
CDR3nt: TGTGCCAGCAGTGTCGGGGGGACGAAGACCCAGTACTTC

d_gene: .
j_gene: TRBJ1-6
v_gene: TRBV6-5
abundance: once
CDR3aa: CASKDSNSPLHF
CDR3nt: TGTGCCAGCAAAGACAGTAATTCACCCCTCCACTTT

d_gene: .
j_gene: TRBJ1-2
v_gene: TRBV23-1
abundance: .
CDR3aa: CASSQSRRGYTF
CDR3nt: TGCGCCAGCAGTCAATCCAGGAGGGGCTACACCTTC

d_gene: TRBD1
j_gene: TRBJ2-3
v_gene: TRBV19
abundance: .
CDR3aa: CASSIPGQGAVDTQYF
CDR3nt: TGTGCCAGTAGTATTCCCGGACAGGGGGCAGTAGATACGCAGTATTTT

d_gene: TRBD2
j_gene: TRBJ2-2
v_gene: TRBV25-1
abundance: .
CDR3aa: CASSEYRTSDTGELFF
CDR3nt: TGTGCCAGCAGTGAATATCGGACTAGCGACACCGGGGAGCTGTTTTTT

d_gene: TRBD1
j_gene: TRBJ2-7
v_gene: TRBV5-6
abundance: once
CDR3aa: CASSSLGDRVYEQYF
CDR3nt: TGTGCCAGCAGCTCCCTAGGGGACAGGGTCTACGAGCAGTACTTC

d_gene: .
j_gene: TRBJ1-1
v_gene: TRBV1
abundance: .
CDR3aa: CTSSPTGKNTEAFF
CDR3nt: TGCACCAGCAGCCCGACAGGAAAAAACACTGAAGCTTTCTTT

d_gene: .
j_gene: TRBJ2-7
v_gene: TRBV25-1
abundance: .
CDR3aa: CASSLPGGTTYEQYF
CDR3nt: TGTGCCAGCAGTCTTCCAGGGGGGACAACCTACGAGCAGTACTTC

d_gene: .
j_gene: TRBJ1-2
v_gene: TRBV29-1
abundance: .
CDR3aa: CSVEEQGVGYTF
CDR3nt: TGCAGCGTTGAAGAACAGGGTGTTGGCTACACCTTC